The entry below describes one T cell receptor beta chain. Authors' analysis steps: The authors estimated nucleated cell counts from reference gene primer amplification. The repertoire was sequenced with immunoSEQ multiplex PCR; TCRdb's copy has only in-frame clones and lacks some. V, J and clone size reflect that table, while D and trimming were determined from the DNA. This sample has some 220,000 clones, with roughly 82% found just once. This specimen comes from a study of blood T cell repertoires in COVID-19. As for the study in general: Collection of acute and convalescent COVID-19 samples took place in the United States, Italy and Spain. From T cells, B-cell-depleted T cells, or PBMCs came the material, which was cDNA or gDNA.

The CDR3 consists of 16 residues. J was trimmed by 2 bases and V by 5 bases; bases with no gene match: 6. From germline, CDR1 is WSHSY and CDR2 SAAADI. The genes are TRBV10-2 and TRBJ2-3; 11 nucleotides line up with TRBD2. The source is a man in his forties or fifties with active or convalescent COVID-19. The sample was peripheral blood. The CDR3 DNA reads as TGCGCCAGCAGTAACCTAGCGGGGGGACACACAGATACGCAGTATTTT. Translating it yields CASSNLAGGHTDTQYF.